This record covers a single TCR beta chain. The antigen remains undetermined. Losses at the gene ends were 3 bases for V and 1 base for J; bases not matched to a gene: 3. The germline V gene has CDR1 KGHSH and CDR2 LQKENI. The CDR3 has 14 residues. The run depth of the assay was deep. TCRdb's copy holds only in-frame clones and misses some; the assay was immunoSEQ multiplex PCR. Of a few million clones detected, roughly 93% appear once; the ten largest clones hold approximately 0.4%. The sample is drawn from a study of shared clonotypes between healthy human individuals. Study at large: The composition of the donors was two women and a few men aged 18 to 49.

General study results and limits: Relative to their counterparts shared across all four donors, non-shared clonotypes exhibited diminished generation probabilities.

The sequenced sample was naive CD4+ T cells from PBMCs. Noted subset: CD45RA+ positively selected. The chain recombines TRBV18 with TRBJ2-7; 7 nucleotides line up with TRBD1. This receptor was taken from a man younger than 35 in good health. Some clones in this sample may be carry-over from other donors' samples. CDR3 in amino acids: CASSPTGQSYEQYF. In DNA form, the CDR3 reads TGTGCCAGCTCACCTACGGGACAGTCCTACGAGCAGTACTTC.